The T cell receptor beta chain described here comes from a study of T cell repertoires in cytomegalovirus infection. CDR1 is SGHTA and CDR2 is FQGNSA in the germline V gene. The V gene end was trimmed by 3 bases and the J gene end by 4 bases; junction bases not matched to a gene: 5. The CDR3 is 15 residues long. This clonotype showed up many times. TCRdb re-derived calls from the reads in MiXCR, one entry per CDR3 protein. This repertoire shows roughly 190,000 distinct CDR3 sequences, about a tenth found once; its top ten account for about 4.6%. This clonotype originated in a human donor in good health (CMV status not recorded). Some clones in this sample may be carry-over from other donors' samples. The J gene is TRBJ1-4, the V gene TRBV7-2, with TRBD1 matching 7 bases. The sample was PBMCs. The CDR3 DNA reads as TGTGCCAGCAGCTTGAGACAGGGTTTTAATGAAAAACTGTTTTTT. Translated, it gives CASSLRQGFNEKLFF.